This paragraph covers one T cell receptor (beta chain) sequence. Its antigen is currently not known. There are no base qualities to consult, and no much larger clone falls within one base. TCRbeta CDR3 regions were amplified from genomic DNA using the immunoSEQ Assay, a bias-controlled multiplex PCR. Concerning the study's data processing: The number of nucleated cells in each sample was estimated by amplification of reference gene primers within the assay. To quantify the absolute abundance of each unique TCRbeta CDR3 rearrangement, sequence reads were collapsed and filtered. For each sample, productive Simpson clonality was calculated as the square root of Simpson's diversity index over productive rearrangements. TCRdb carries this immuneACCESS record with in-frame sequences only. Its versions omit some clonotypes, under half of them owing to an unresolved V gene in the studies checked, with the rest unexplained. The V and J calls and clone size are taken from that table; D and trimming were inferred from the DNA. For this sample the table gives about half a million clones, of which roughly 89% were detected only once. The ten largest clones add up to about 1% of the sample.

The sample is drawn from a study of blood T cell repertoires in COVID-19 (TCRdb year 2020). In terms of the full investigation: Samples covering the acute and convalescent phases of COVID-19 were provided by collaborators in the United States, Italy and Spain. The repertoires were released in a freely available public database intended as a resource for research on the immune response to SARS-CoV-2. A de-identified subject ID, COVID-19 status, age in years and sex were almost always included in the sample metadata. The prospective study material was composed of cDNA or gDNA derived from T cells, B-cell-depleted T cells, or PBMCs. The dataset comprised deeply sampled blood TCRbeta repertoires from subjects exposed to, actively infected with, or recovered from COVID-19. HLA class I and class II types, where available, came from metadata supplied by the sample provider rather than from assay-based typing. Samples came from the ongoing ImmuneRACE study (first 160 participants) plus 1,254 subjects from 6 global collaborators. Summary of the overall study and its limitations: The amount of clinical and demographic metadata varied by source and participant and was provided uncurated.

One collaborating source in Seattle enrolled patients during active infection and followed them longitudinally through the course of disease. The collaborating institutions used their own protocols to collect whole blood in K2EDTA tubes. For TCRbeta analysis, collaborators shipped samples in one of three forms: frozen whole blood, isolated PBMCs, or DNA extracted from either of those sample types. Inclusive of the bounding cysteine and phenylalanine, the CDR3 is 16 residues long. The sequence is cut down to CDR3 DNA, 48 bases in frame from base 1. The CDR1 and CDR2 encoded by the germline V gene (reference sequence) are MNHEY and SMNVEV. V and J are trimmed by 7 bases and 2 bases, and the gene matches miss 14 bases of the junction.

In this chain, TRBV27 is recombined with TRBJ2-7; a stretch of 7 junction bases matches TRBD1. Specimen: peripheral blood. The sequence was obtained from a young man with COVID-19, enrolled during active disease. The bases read TGTGCCAGCAAAATGACGGCTACAGGGGCAGCCTACGAGCAGTACTTC. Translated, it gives CASKMTATGAAYEQYF.